This entry concerns a single TCR beta chain. Its recognized antigen is unknown. The input lacks base qualities; no much larger clone sits a single base away. This record comes from a study of blood T cell repertoires in COVID-19 (dated by TCRdb to 2018 to 2021). As for the study more broadly: Samples from collaborators originated in the United States, Italy and Spain and spanned both the acute and convalescent phases of COVID-19. The prospective study material was composed of cDNA or gDNA derived from T cells, B-cell-depleted T cells, or PBMCs. The dataset comprised deeply sampled blood TCRbeta repertoires from subjects exposed to, actively infected with, or recovered from COVID-19. The repertoires were made available in a free public database intended to serve as a resource for research on the immune response to SARS-CoV-2. Samples were obtained from the ongoing ImmuneRACE study (first 160 participants) and from 1,254 subjects provided by 6 global collaborators. Sample metadata almost always included a de-identified subject ID, COVID-19 status, age in years and sex. Where available, HLA class I and class II types were obtained from metadata supplied by the sample provider rather than from assay-based typing.

Each collaborating institution followed its own protocols to collect whole blood in K2EDTA tubes. For TCRbeta analysis, collaborators shipped samples in one of three forms: frozen whole blood, isolated PBMCs, or DNA extracted from either of those sample types. In the germline V gene (reference sequence), CDR1 corresponds to LGHDT and CDR2 to YNNKEL. The CDR3 goes from the cysteine to the phenylalanine over 14 residues. The retained sequence is limited to the CDR3, 42 bases, with the frame set at the first base. For this chain, trimming is 3 bases at the V end and 7 bases at the J end, and the number of junction bases without a gene match is 7. The investigation overall reported the following: The quantity of clinical and demographic metadata differed by source and by participant and was supplied without curation.

TCRbeta CDR3 regions were amplified from genomic DNA using the immunoSEQ Assay, a bias-controlled multiplex PCR. The original pipeline was this. The number of nucleated cells in each sample was estimated from the amplification of reference gene primers within the assay. Sequence reads were collapsed and filtered to measure the absolute abundance of every unique TCRbeta CDR3 rearrangement. For each sample, productive Simpson clonality was calculated by taking the square root of Simpson's diversity index across productive rearrangements. Drawn from immuneACCESS, this table holds only the in-frame rearrangements with V and J called that TCRdb kept. Clones are partly lost; checked studies trace under half to an unresolved V gene and leave the rest unexplained. V, J and clone size were drawn from that table, and D and trimming were deduced from the DNA. The sample data list approximately 150,000 clones, and roughly 82% of these were observed just once. The ten largest make up about 10% of the sample.

This TCR derives from a man in his sixties with active or convalescent COVID-19. The specimen was peripheral blood. Here the chain combines TRBV3-1 (or the pseudogene TRBV3-2) and TRBJ1-2, with TRBD1 identical over 8 junction bases. The DNA reads TGTGCCAGCAGCCAGGAGTCAGGGGGCAGTGGCTACACCTTC. This is translated as CASSQESGGSGYTF.